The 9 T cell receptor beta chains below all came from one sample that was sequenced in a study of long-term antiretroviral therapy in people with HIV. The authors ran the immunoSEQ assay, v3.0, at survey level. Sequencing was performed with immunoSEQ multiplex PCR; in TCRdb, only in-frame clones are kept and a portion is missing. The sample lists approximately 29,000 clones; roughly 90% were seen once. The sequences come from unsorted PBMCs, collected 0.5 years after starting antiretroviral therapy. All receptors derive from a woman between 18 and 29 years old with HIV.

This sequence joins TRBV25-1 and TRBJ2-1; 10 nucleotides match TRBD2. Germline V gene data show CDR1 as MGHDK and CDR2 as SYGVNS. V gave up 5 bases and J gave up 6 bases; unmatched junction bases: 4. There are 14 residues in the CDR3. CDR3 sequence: CASSRTSGSNEQFF. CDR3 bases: TGTGCCAGCAGTCGGACTAGCGGTTCCAATGAGCAGTTCTTC.

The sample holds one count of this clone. CDR3 sequence reads: CSVAPGNEQFF. CDR3 nucleotide sequence: TGCAGCGTAGCCCCCGGGAATGAGCAGTTCTTC. This chain links TRBV29-1 with TRBJ2-1; D is undetermined. Germline V lookup: CDR1 SQVTM, CDR2 ANQGSEA. The length of the CDR3 is 11 residues. Trimming shortened V by 6 bases and J by 7 bases, and 10 bases separated the two germline ends.

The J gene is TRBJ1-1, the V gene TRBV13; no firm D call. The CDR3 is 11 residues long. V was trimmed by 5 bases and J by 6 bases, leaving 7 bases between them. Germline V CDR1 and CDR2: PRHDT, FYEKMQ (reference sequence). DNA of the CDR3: TGTGCCAGCAGCCTGAGATCTGAAGCTTTCTTT. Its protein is CASSLRSEAFF.

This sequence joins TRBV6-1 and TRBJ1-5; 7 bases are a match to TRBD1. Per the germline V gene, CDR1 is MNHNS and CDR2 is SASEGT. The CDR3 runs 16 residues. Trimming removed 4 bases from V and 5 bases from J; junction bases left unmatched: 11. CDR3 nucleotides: TGTGCCAGCAGTGGAATCATGACAGGGACCGATCAGCCCCAGCATTTT. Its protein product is CASSGIMTGTDQPQHF.

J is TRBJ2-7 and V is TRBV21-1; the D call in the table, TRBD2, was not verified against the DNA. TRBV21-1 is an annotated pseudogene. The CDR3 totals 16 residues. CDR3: CASSKEGKRTSYEQYF. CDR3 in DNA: TGTGCCAGCAGCAAAGAGGGAAAGCGGACCTCCTACGAGCAGTACTTC.

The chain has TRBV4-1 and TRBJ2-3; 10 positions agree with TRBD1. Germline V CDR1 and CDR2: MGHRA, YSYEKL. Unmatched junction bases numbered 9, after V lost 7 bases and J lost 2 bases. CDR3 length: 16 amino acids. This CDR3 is CASTSSGTGATDTQYF. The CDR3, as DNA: TGCGCCAGCACTAGTTCCGGGACAGGGGCCACAGATACGCAGTATTTT.

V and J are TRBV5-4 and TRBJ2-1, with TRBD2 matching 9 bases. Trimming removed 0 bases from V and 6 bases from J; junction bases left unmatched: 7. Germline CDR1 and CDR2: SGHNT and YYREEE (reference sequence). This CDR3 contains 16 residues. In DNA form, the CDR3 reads TGTGCCAGCAGCTTGGCCGGGGGCGGGAGGGCCAATGAGCAGTTCTTC. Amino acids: CASSLAGGGRANEQFF.

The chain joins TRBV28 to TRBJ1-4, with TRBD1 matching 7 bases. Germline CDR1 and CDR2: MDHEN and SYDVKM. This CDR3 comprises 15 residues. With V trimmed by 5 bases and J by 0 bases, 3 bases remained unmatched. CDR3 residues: CASSQTGATNEKLFF. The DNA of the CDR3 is TGTGCCAGCAGTCAAACAGGGGCAACTAATGAAAAACTGTTTTTT.

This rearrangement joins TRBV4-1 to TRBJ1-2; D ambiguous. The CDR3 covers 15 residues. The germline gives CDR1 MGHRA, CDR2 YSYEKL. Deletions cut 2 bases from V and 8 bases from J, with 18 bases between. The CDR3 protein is CASSQTDTAAFGYTF. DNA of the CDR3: TGCGCCAGCAGCCAAACGGATACGGCAGCCTTCGGCTACACCTTC.